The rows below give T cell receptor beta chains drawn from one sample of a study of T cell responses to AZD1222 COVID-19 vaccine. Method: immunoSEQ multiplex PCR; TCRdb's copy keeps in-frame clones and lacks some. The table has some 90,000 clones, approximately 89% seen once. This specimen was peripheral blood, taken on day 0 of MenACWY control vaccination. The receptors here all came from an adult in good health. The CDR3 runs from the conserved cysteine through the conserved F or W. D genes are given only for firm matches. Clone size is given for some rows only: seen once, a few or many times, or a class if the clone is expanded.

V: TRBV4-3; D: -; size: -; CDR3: CASSQVPVNYGYTF
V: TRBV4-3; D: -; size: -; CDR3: CASSQDPSDSGELFF
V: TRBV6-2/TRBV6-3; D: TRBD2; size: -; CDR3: CASSYLGTTGELFF
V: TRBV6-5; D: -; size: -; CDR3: CASSKGGSNYGYTF
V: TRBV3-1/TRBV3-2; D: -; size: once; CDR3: CASSQRPATGELFF
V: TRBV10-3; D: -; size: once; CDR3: CAISGTTNQPQHF
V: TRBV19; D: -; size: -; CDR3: CASRNDDTGRDGYTF
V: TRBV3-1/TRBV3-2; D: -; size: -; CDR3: CASSLCSPQGEQYF
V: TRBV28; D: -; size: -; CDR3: CASSPWGSPSGNTIYF
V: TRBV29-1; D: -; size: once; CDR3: CSVENTPDTEAFF
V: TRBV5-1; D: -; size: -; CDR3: CASSLYGTELSYEQYF
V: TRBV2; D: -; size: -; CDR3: CASSEEGVEQYF
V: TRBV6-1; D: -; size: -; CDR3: CASSESRAPGELFF
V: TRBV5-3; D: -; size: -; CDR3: CARSLGLLSYEQYF
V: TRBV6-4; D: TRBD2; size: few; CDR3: CASSESSGAYNEQFF
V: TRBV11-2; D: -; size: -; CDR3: CASSFTILWGEQYF
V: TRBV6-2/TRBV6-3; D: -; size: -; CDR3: CASSYVTATRGYTF
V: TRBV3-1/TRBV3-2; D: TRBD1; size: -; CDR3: CASSQGDGTDGYTF
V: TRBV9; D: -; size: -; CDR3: CASSVAPGRGTDTQYF
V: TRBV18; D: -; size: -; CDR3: CASSPSPDNYGYTF
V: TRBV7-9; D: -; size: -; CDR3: CASSLASPNEQYF
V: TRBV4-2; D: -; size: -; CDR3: CASTRGGNTEAFF
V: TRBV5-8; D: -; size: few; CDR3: CASSLRTPVGRYSNQPQHF
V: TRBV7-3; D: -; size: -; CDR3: CASSLGQSHSPLHF
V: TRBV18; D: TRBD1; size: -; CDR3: CASSPLGQSSYEQYF
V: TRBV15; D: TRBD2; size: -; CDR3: CATSRGLAGGMDEQFF
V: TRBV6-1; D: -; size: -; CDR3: CASSEVWAYGYTF
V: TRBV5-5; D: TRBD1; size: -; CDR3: CASSLTGAAYEQYF
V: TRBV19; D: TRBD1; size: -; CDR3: CASSWTGGFPQETQYF
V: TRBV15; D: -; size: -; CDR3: CATSSGNNYNEQFF
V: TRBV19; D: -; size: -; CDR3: CASSITPGGVSNTGELFF
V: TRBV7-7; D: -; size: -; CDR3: CASSLQGSHNQPQHF
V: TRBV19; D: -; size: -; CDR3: CASSMEGAYTGELFF
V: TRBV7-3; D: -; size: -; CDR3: CASSPTLGDEQFF
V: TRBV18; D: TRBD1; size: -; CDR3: CASSPGQVTYEQYF
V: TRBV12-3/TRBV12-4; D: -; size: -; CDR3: CASRRGPWYEQYF
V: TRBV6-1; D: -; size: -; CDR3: CASSEYPMGRGMDTEAFF
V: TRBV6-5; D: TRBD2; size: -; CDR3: CASSGTREADTQYF
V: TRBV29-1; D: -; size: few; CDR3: CSVGTGTGELFF
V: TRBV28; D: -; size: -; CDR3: CASSLEVGPVAFF
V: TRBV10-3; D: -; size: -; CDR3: CAIRGGADGGTEAFF
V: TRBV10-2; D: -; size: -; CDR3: CASGRLDEQYF
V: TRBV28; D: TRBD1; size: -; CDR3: CASSLGTGTVIATNEKLFF
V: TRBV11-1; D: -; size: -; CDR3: CASSLTAMNTEAFF
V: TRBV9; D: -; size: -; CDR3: CASSVQGLNSYNEQFF
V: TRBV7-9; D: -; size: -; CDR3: CASSLSTEAFF
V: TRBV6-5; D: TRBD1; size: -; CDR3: CATAKTGAEETQYF
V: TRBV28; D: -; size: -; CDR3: CASSDSYEQYF
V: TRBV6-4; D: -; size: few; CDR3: CASSVNGQSNEKLFF
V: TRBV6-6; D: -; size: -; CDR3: CASSYPTAGNEQFF
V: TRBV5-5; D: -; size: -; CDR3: CASSSSGTWGNQPQHF
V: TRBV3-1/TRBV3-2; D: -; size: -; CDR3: CASSQRRVSGYTF
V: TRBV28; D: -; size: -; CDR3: CASSLFGASNQPQHF
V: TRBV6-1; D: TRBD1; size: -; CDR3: CASSEGQVPNQPQHF
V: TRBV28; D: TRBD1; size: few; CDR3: CASSSRGAPGAQHF
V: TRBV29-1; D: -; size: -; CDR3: CSVVGSNEKLFF
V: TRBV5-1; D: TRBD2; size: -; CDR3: CASSLGAGAGYNEQFF
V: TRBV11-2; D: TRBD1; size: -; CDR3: CASSPGQGINTIYF
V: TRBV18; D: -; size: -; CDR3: CASSPEILNTGELFF
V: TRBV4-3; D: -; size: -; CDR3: CASSQDWRGGTEAFF